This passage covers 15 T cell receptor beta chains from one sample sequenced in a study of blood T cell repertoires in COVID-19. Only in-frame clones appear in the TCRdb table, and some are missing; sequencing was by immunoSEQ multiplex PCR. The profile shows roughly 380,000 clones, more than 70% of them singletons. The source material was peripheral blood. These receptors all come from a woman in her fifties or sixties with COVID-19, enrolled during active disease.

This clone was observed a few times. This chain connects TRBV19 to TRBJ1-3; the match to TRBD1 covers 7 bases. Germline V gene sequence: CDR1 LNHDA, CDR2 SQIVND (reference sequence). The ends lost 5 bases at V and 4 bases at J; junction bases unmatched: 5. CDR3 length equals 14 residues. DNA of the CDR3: TGTGCCAGTAGTCCTACAGGGGTCGGAAACACCATATATTTT. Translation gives CASSPTGVGNTIYF.

CDR3: CASSDNADQPQHF. DNA for the CDR3: TGTGCCAGCAGTGACAACGCAGATCAGCCCCAGCATTTT. The chain carries TRBV6-1 and TRBJ1-5; D uncertain. V lost 3 bases to trimming and J lost 5 bases, with 8 bases between them. This CDR3 has 13 amino acids. CDR1 MNHNS and CDR2 SASEGT come from the germline V gene.

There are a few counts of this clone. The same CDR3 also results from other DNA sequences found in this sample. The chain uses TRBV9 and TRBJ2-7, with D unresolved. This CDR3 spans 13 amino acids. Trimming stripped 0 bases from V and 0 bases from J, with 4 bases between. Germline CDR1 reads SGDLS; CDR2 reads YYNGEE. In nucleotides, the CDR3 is TGTGCCAGCAGCGTAGCCAGCTCCTACGAGCAGTACTTC. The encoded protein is CASSVASSYEQYF.

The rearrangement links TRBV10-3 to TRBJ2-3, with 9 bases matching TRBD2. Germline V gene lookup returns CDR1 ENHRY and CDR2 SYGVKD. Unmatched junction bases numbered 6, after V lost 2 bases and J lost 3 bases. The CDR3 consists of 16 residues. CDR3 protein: CAISEGSGGSTDTQYF. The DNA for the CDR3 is TGTGCCATCAGTGAGGGAAGCGGGGGGTCTACAGATACGCAGTATTTT.

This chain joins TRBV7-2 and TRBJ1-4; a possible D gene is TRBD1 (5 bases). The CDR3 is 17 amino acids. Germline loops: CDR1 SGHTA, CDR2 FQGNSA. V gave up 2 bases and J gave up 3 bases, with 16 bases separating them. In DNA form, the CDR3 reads TGTGCCAGCAGCTTATCTAACATAAAGGGGCCTAATGAAAAACTGTTTTTT. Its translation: CASSLSNIKGPNEKLFF.

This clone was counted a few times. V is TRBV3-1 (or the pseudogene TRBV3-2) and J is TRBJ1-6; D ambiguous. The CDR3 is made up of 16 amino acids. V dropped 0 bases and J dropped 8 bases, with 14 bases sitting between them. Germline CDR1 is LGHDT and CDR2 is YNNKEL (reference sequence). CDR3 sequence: CASSQDNGPLDSPLHF. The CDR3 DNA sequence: TGTGCCAGCAGCCAAGATAACGGTCCGCTGGATTCACCCCTCCACTTT.

Here the CDR3 DNA reads TGTGCCACCAGCAGAGGCGTGGACAGGGGGCGCGAGGGCTACACCTTC. It codes for CATSRGVDRGREGYTF. J is TRBJ1-2 and V is TRBV15, with 11 positions matching TRBD1. V shed 1 base, J shed 8 bases, and the junction held 9 bases outside the gene matches. The germline gives CDR1 LNHNV, CDR2 YYDKDF (reference sequence). This CDR3 is built from 16 residues.

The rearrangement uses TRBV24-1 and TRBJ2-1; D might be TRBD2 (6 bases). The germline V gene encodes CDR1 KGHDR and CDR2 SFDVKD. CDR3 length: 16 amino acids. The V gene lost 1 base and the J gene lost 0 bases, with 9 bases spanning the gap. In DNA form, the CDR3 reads TGTGCCACCAGTGATTTTCGGGGGAGCTCCTACAATGAGCAGTTCTTC. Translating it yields CATSDFRGSSYNEQFF.

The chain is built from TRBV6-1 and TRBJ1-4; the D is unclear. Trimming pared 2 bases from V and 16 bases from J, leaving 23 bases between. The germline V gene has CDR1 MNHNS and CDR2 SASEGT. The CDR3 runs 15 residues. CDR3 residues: CASSEIRVGLQNPFF. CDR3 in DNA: TGTGCCAGCAGTGAAATAAGGGTTGGACTACAAAATCCGTTTTTT.

The CDR3 DNA reads TGTGCCAGCAGTGAAGGCAGGGGGGTAGGCAATCAGCCCCAGCATTTT. Encoded protein: CASSEGRGVGNQPQHF. The rearrangement uses TRBV2 and TRBJ1-5; 7 bases are shared with TRBD1. The CDR3 length is 16 residues. Germline values: CDR1 SNHLY, CDR2 FYNNEI. The trim removed 1 base at V and 2 bases at J, leaving 5 bases unmatched.

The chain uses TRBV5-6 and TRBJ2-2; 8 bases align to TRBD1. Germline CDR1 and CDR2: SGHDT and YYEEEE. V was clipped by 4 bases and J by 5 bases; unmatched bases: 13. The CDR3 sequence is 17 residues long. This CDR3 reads CASSAGSRGLGTGELFF. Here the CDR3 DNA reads TGTGCCAGCAGCGCGGGATCCAGGGGGCTGGGAACCGGGGAGCTGTTTTTT. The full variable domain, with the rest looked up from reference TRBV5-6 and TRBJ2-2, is DAGVTQSPTHLIKTRGQQVTLRCSPKSGHDTVSWYQQALGQGPQFIFQYYEEEERQRGNFPDRFSGHQFPNYSSELNVNALLLGDSALYLCASSAGSRGLGTGELFFGEGSRLTVL.

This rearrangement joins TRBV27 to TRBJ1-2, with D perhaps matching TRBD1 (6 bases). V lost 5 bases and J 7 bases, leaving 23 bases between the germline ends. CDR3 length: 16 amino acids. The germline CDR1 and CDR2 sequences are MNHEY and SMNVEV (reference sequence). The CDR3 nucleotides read TGTGCCAGCAGTGACCTACAGGGTAGATTATTCGGTGGCTACACCTTC. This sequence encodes CASSDLQGRLFGGYTF.

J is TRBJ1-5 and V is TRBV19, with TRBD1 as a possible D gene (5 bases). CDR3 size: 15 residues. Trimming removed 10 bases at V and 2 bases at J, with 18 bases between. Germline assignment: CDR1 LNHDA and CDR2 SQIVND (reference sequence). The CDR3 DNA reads TGTGCCACCGTAAAACAGGCTGCGGGCAATCAGCCCCAGCATTTT. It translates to CATVKQAAGNQPQHF.

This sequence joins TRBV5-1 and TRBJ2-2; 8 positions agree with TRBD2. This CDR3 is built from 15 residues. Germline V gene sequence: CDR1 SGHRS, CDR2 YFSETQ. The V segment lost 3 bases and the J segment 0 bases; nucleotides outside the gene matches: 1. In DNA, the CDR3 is TGCGCCAGCAGCTCGGGGGGGCCGAACACCGGGGAGCTGTTTTTT. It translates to CASSSGGPNTGELFF.

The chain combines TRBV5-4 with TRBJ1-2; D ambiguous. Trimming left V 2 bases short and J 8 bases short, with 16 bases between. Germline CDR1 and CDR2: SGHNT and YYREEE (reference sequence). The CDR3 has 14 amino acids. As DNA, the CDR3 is TGTGCCAGCAGCTTCCCAGGTGGAGGAAAAGGCTACACCTTC. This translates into CASSFPGGGKGYTF.